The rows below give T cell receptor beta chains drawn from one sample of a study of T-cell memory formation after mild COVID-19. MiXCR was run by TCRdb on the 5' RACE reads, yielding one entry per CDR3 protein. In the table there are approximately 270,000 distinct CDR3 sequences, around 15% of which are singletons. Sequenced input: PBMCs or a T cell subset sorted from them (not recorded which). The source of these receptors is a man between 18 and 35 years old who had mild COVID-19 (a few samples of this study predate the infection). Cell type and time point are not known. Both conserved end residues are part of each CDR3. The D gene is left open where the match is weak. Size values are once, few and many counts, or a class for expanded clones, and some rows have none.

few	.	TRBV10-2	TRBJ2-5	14	TGCGCCAGCAGACCTGCGGCGGGCGGCGAGACCCAGTACTTC	CASRPAAGGETQYF
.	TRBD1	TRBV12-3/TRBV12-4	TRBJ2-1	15	TGTGCCAGCAGTTTAGGACGACAGGGCCGGGGAGAGCAGTTCTTC	CASSLGRQGRGEQFF
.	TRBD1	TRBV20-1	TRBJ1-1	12	TGCAGTGCTAAGGGGGCAGGGACTGAAGCTTTCTTT	CSAKGAGTEAFF
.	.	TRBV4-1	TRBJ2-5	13	TGCGCCAGCAGCCCAGCACGGGTGGAGACCCAGTACTTC	CASSPARVETQYF
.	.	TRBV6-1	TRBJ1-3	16	TGTGCCAGCAGTGAAGCGCCCGGGACAACTGGAAACACCATATATTTT	CASSEAPGTTGNTIYF
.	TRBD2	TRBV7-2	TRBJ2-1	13	TGTGCTATCGGGCTAGCGGTTTACAATGAGCAGTTCTTC	CAIGLAVYNEQFF
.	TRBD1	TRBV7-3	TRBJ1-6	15	TGTGCCAGCAGCCTCGTGACAGGGGTCAATTCACCCCTCCACTTT	CASSLVTGVNSPLHF
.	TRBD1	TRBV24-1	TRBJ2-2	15	TGTGCCACCAGTGATCCGTGGACAGGGACCGGGGAGCTGTTTTTT	CATSDPWTGTGELFF
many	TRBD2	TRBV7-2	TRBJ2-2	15	TGTGCCAGCAGCCATACTAGCGGGGGCGCCGGGGAGCTGTTTTTT	CASSHTSGGAGELFF
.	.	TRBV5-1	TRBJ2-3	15	TGCGCCAGCAGCTTGCTGGGGATGAGCACAGATACGCAGTATTTT	CASSLLGMSTDTQYF
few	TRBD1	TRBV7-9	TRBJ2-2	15	TGTGCCAGCAGCTCCGGGACAGGGTTCACCGGGGAGCTGTTTTTT	CASSSGTGFTGELFF
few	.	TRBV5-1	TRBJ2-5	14	TGCGCCAGCAGCAGAACGGGGGCTCGAGAGACCCAGTACTTC	CASSRTGARETQYF